A selection of T cell receptor beta chains follows, all from one sample in a study of beta chain features in type 1 diabetes. Sequencing was performed with immunoSEQ multiplex PCR; in TCRdb, only in-frame clones are kept and a portion is missing. The sample has around 300,000 clones; around 10% are singletons. The sequenced sample consisted of naive CD4+ T cells from blood. The receptors here all came from a woman in her 30s in good health. CDR3s include the opening cysteine and the closing phenylalanine or tryptophan. The D gene is left open where the match is weak. Clone size is given for some rows only: seen once, a few or many times, or a class if the clone is expanded.

v_gene	d_gene	j_gene	abundance	CDR3nt	CDR3aa
TRBV18	TRBD1	TRBJ2-6	few	TGTGCCAGCTCACCTACAGGGGGCTCTGGGGCCAACGTCCTGACTTTC	CASSPTGGSGANVLTF
TRBV29-1	TRBD2	TRBJ2-7	.	TGCAGCGTTGGGCCTGGTGGGGGGGCCTACGAGCAGTACTTC	CSVGPGGGAYEQYF
TRBV29-1	TRBD1	TRBJ2-6	few	TGCAGCGTCCTAATAGGATACGGACAGGGGTTGAGCGGGGCCAACGTCCTGACTTTC	CSVLIGYGQGLSGANVLTF
TRBV5-1	.	TRBJ2-1	.	TGCGCCAGCAGCTTGGCTGGGCAGGGGCCTTACAATGAGCAGTTCTTC	CASSLAGQGPYNEQFF
TRBV9	TRBD2	TRBJ2-5	few	TGTGCCAGCAGCTCCCGGACTAGCGGGAAAGAGACCCAGTACTTC	CASSSRTSGKETQYF
TRBV5-1	.	TRBJ2-3	.	TGCGCCAGCAGCTTGGTAGTGTGGGATACGCAGTATTTT	CASSLVVWDTQYF
TRBV19	.	TRBJ2-2	few	TGTGCCAGTAACCACCGGGGAACCGGGGAGCTGTTTTTT	CASNHRGTGELFF
TRBV9	.	TRBJ2-1	.	TGTGCCAGCAGCGTTCTAGATTTCCACAATGAGCAGTTCTTC	CASSVLDFHNEQFF
TRBV7-9	TRBD1	TRBJ2-4	.	TGTGCCAGCAGCTCTGGGACAGTCGGGTACATTCAGTACTTC	CASSSGTVGYIQYF
TRBV7-9	.	TRBJ2-5	few	TGTGCCAGCAGCAGATCGACAGGTCCCTCGGGCCAAGAGACCCAGTACTTC	CASSRSTGPSGQETQYF
TRBV28	.	TRBJ1-2	few	TGTGCCAGCAGTCTGGACAGCTCTTATGGCTACACCTTC	CASSLDSSYGYTF
TRBV9	.	TRBJ2-2	.	TGTGCCAGCAGCCCACGGGGGGCTAAAGCCGGGGAGCTGTTTTTT	CASSPRGAKAGELFF
TRBV29-1	TRBD2	TRBJ2-1	many	TGCAGCGCCGTCGGACTAGTTCACAATGAGCAGTTCTTC	CSAVGLVHNEQFF
TRBV10-3	TRBD2	TRBJ2-3	few	TGTGCCATCAGCACTAGCGACTACACAGATACGCAGTATTTT	CAISTSDYTDTQYF
TRBV5-1	TRBD1	TRBJ1-2	few	TGCGCCAGCAGCTCAACAGGGGGCGGCTATGGCTACACCTTC	CASSSTGGGYGYTF
TRBV2	.	TRBJ1-2	.	TGTGCCAGCGTTCTCGGGGTCCCCTATAACTATGGCTACACCTTC	CASVLGVPYNYGYTF
TRBV9	.	TRBJ1-3	few	TGTGCCAGCAGCGCCGCAGGGACTGGAAACACCATATATTTT	CASSAAGTGNTIYF
TRBV28	TRBD1	TRBJ2-1	few	TGTGCCAGCAGTGAGTCCGGGACAGGGGCCTACAATGAGCAGTTCTTC	CASSESGTGAYNEQFF
TRBV29-1	.	TRBJ1-1	.	TGCAGCGTCCTAACGGACAGGAACACTGAAGCTTTCTTT	CSVLTDRNTEAFF
TRBV9	TRBD1	TRBJ2-7	.	TGTGCCAGCAGCACCCGGACAGGGTGGGAGCAGTACTTC	CASSTRTGWEQYF
TRBV7-8	.	TRBJ2-1	.	TGTGCCAGCAGCTTAGCGCAGGTAGCGGAAAACAATGAGCAGTTCTTC	CASSLAQVAENNEQFF
TRBV7-9	TRBD1	TRBJ2-7	.	TGTGCCAGCAGCTCCTCAGGGGGCTGGGGTTATTTC	CASSSSGGWGYF
TRBV7-9	TRBD2	TRBJ2-4	few	TGTGCCAGCAGCTTTAATAGCGGGAGAAACATTCAGTACTTC	CASSFNSGRNIQYF
TRBV5-1	TRBD1	TRBJ2-7	.	TGCGCCAGCAGCCAGCGTCCTCCTGGACAGGGGAATCCGTACGAGCAGTACTTC	CASSQRPPGQGNPYEQYF
TRBV27	.	TRBJ2-1	.	TGTGCCAGCAGTGACGCGGGCAAACCCAATGAGCAGTTCTTC	CASSDAGKPNEQFF
TRBV7-3	TRBD2	TRBJ2-1	few	TGTGCCAGCAGCCCCCCCGGGGGGAACTACAATGAGCAGTTCTTC	CASSPPGGNYNEQFF
TRBV7-2	.	TRBJ2-5	few	TGTGCCAGCAGCTTCCTCGACTCGGAGACCCAGTACTTC	CASSFLDSETQYF
TRBV29-1	TRBD1	TRBJ1-2	few	TGCAGCGTTGCGACAGGGGGCTCTGGCTACACCTTC	CSVATGGSGYTF
TRBV30	.	TRBJ2-3	.	TGTGCCTGGAGTGTATCTAGAGATACGCAGTATTTT	CAWSVSRDTQYF
TRBV5-4	TRBD2	TRBJ2-3	few	TGTGCCAGCAGCGCGACTAGCGGATCCACAGATACGCAGTATTTT	CASSATSGSTDTQYF